The 29 T cell receptor beta chains presented below share a single source sample, sequenced in a study of blood T cell repertoires in COVID-19. Using immunoSEQ multiplex PCR, the repertoire was profiled, and TCRdb retains in-frame clones only, with some absent. The sample consists of roughly 53,000 clones, about 88% of them appearing once. The sample was peripheral blood. Receptor source: a man aged 35-49 years with active COVID-19.

The table lists this clone with a few counts. The chain employs TRBV5-7 and TRBJ1-2; no firm D call. TRBV5-7 has ORF status, its function being uncertain. This CDR3 spans 11 amino acids. V lost 8 bases and J lost 4, with 9 bases in between. The CDR3 DNA is TGTGCCAGTTATCCCCCCTATGGCTACACCTTC. Encoded protein: CASYPPYGYTF.

The chain employs TRBV29-1 and TRBJ2-1; the match to TRBD1 covers 7 bases. The V segment lost 3 bases and the J segment 9 bases; nucleotides outside the gene matches: 5. The CDR3 is 12 residues long. Germline loops: CDR1 SQVTM, CDR2 ANQGSEA. CDR3 DNA sequence: TGCAGCGTTGACGGGAACAGGGGTGAGCAGTTCTTC. It encodes CSVDGNRGEQFF.

This chain's CDR3 is CSVGGGGAETQYF. CDR3 in DNA: TGCAGCGTTGGGGGAGGGGGTGCGGAGACCCAGTACTTC. The chain combines TRBV29-1 with TRBJ2-5; maybe TRBD2 (7 bases). The CDR3 is 13 amino acids. Germline V gene lookup returns CDR1 SQVTM and CDR2 ANQGSEA. V was shortened by 4 bases and J by 5 bases, with 14 bases between the two germline ends.

This clone was picked up a small number of times. CDR3 sequence reads: CASSLTGGSSGNTIYF. CDR3 bases: TGTGCCAGCAGCTTAACTGGGGGGAGCTCTGGAAACACCATATATTTT. This chain joins TRBV7-3 and TRBJ1-3; maybe TRBD1 (5 bases). The CDR3 is 16 amino acids. V lost 0 bases to trimming and J lost 0 bases, with 9 bases between them. Germline V gives CDR1 SGHTA, CDR2 FQGTGA.

A single count supports this clone. The gene calls are TRBV9 and TRBJ2-4, with a possible D match to TRBD2 (5 bases). Germline V gene data show CDR1 as SGDLS and CDR2 as YYNGEE. Trimming stripped 1 base from V and 9 bases from J, with 11 bases between. This CDR3 region has 13 residues. CDR3 in amino acids: CASSVLTRGIQYF. Here the CDR3 DNA reads TGTGCCAGCAGCGTACTGACCCGGGGCATTCAGTACTTC.

The chain links TRBV25-1 to TRBJ1-2; a weak D match, TRBD1 (5 bases). Trimming took 1 base from V and 6 from J, leaving 12 bases between them. CDR3 length: 14 residues. Germline CDR1 MGHDK, CDR2 SYGVNS. CDR3 nucleotide sequence: TGTGCCAGCAGTGAATCGGGTCAGGGAAATGGCTACACCTTC. Translation: CASSESGQGNGYTF.

V is TRBV10-3 and J is TRBJ2-3; no firm D call. The germline V gene has CDR1 ENHRY and CDR2 SYGVKD. This CDR3 spans 12 amino acids. With 6 bases removed from V and 2 bases from J, the gap between germline ends came to 6 bases. The CDR3 DNA reads as TGTGCCATCAGCGTCTACACAGATACGCAGTATTTT. Translation: CAISVYTDTQYF.

The chain uses TRBV9 and TRBJ1-2, with D possibly TRBD1 on 6 matching bases. The germline V gene encodes CDR1 SGDLS and CDR2 YYNGEE. This CDR3 contains 13 residues. The ends were cut back, 4 bases at V and 8 bases at J, with 15 bases in the middle. The DNA of the CDR3 is TGTGCCAGCAGCCTAGACAGGTCTTCGGGCTACACCTTC. Its protein is CASSLDRSSGYTF. Based on the CDR3 plus reference TRBV9 and TRBJ1-2, the full variable domain is DSGVTQTPKHLITATGQRVTLRCSPRSGDLSVYWYQQSLDQGLQFLIQYYNGEERAKGNILERFSAQQFPDLHSELNLSSLELGDSALYFCASSLDRSSGYTFGSGTRLTVV.

The rearrangement joins TRBV3-1 (or the pseudogene TRBV3-2) to TRBJ1-3; perhaps TRBD1 as D (6 bases). Trimming removed 2 bases at V and 0 bases at J, with 8 bases between. CDR3 length: 15 amino acids. Germline-derived CDR1 and CDR2 are LGHDT and YNNKEL (reference sequence). CDR3 coding DNA: TGTGCCAGCAGCCAATGGGGGCTCTCTGGAAACACCATATATTTT. Translated: CASSQWGLSGNTIYF.

As regards this clone: The junction does not match germline at one end; this may be a read error. The chain uses TRBV18 and TRBJ2-1; 11 positions match TRBD1. Germline V gene data show CDR1 as KGHSH and CDR2 as LQKENI. This CDR3 has 12 amino acids. The CDR3 sequence is CASSRDRDRGIF. DNA for the CDR3: TGTGCCAGCTCACGCGACCGGGACAGGGGGATCTTC. The full variable domain, its missing parts supplied by reference TRBV18 and TRBJ2-1, is NAGVMQNPRHLVRRRGQEARLRCSPMKGHSHVYWYRQLPEEGLKFMVYLQKENIIDESGMPKERFSAEFPKEGPSILRIQQVVRGDSAAYFCASSRDRDRGIFGPGTRLTVL.

This clone is a singleton in its sample. Other DNA sequences of this sample code for an identical CDR3. The CDR3: CASSWGQGDGNTIYF. The DNA of the CDR3 is TGTGCCAGCAGCTGGGGACAGGGTGACGGAAACACCATATATTTT. The genes are TRBV7-9 and TRBJ1-3; 9 bases are shared with TRBD1. CDR1 and CDR2 (germline): SEHNR, FQNEAQ (reference sequence). V lost 4 bases and J lost 4; bases outside the gene matches: 5. The CDR3 has 15 residues. The full variable domain, its missing parts supplied by reference TRBV7-9 and TRBJ1-3, is DTGVSQNPRHKITKRGQNVTFRCDPISEHNRLYWYRQTLGQGPEFLTYFQNEAQLEKSRLLSDRFSAERPKGSFSTLEIQRTEQGDSAMYLCASSWGQGDGNTIYFGEGSWLTVV.

V usage is TRBV29-1 and J usage is TRBJ2-3, with D perhaps TRBD2 (6 bases). V gave up 2 bases and J gave up 6 bases, with 12 bases separating them. CDR3 length: 13 amino acids. The germline CDR1 and CDR2 sequences are SQVTM and ANQGSEA. The chain's CDR3 is CSVEPAGRDTQYF. CDR3 sequence (DNA): TGCAGCGTTGAACCTGCGGGGAGGGATACGCAGTATTTT.

This clone appeared a single time. The V gene is TRBV27, the J gene TRBJ2-2; TRBD2 matches 8 bases. The CDR3 spans 15 residues. CDR1 MNHEY and CDR2 SMNVEV come from the germline V gene (reference sequence). V was clipped by 7 bases and J by 5 bases; unmatched bases: 9. The CDR3 sequence: CASNPTSVSTGELFF. In DNA form, the CDR3 reads TGTGCCAGCAACCCGACTAGCGTATCTACCGGGGAGCTGTTTTTT.

The chain has TRBV9 and TRBJ2-7; 8 bases fit TRBD2. The CDR3 spans 15 residues. The V segment lost 2 bases and the J segment 0 bases; nucleotides outside the gene matches: 4. The germline V gene encodes CDR1 SGDLS and CDR2 YYNGEE. CDR3 amino acids: CASSVSGTSSYEQYF. Written as DNA, the CDR3 is TGTGCCAGCAGCGTCTCCGGGACTAGCTCCTACGAGCAGTACTTC.

The chain has TRBV18 and TRBJ1-1; 7 bases align to TRBD1. The CDR3 has 14 amino acids. The ends lost 4 bases at V and 1 base at J; junction bases unmatched: 3. Germline CDR1 is KGHSH and CDR2 is LQKENI. The DNA of the CDR3 is TGTGCCAGCTCACGGGACAGCAAGAACACTGAAGCTTTCTTT. Translating gives CASSRDSKNTEAFF.

This chain links TRBV5-1 with TRBJ2-7, with 7 bases fitting TRBD2. V lost 1 base and J lost 3; bases outside the gene matches: 4. CDR1 is SGHRS and CDR2 is YFSETQ in the germline V gene. This CDR3 is built from 14 residues. The CDR3 DNA is TGCGCCAGCAGCTTGTCAACTAGCGACTACGAGCAGTACTTC. This translates into CASSLSTSDYEQYF.

This clone was picked up one time. The CDR3 coding sequence is TGTGCCAGCGGTGGTCCTTATGGCTACACCTTC. This encodes CASGGPYGYTF. The chain combines TRBV2 with TRBJ1-2; D not certain. Germline-derived CDR1 and CDR2 are SNHLY and FYNNEI. The V end lost 8 bases, the J end lost 5 bases, and 9 bases lay between the germline ends. The length of the CDR3 is 11 residues.

This clone showed up just a few times. This chain uses TRBV7-9 with TRBJ1-6; no clear D gene. Trimming left V 5 bases short and J 8 bases short, with 7 bases between. Germline V gene data show CDR1 as SEHNR and CDR2 as FQNEAQ (reference sequence). The CDR3 has 12 residues. The CDR3 here is CASSPVDSPLHF. Written as DNA, the CDR3 is TGTGCCAGCAGCCCCGTTGATTCACCCCTCCACTTT.

The J gene is TRBJ1-1, the V gene TRBV5-1; 7 bases map to TRBD1. V shed 0 bases, J shed 4 bases, and the junction held 6 bases outside the gene matches. The CDR3 runs 15 residues. Germline V gene data show CDR1 as SGHRS and CDR2 as YFSETQ. The CDR3: CASSLGDRESTEAFF. In DNA, the CDR3 is TGCGCCAGCAGCTTGGGAGACAGGGAAAGCACTGAAGCTTTCTTT.

The V and J genes are TRBV25-1 and TRBJ1-5; 8 nucleotides agree with TRBD1. The V gene end was trimmed by 5 bases and the J gene end by 2 bases; junction bases not matched to a gene: 2. Germline CDR1 MGHDK, CDR2 SYGVNS. The CDR3 runs to 14 residues. CDR3 region: CASSSTGGNQPQHF. In DNA, the CDR3 is TGTGCCAGCAGTTCGACAGGGGGCAATCAGCCCCAGCATTTT.

The gene calls are TRBV5-1 and TRBJ2-7; TRBD2 matches at 14 bases. CDR3 size: 18 residues. Germline CDR1 and CDR2: SGHRS and YFSETQ. With 3 bases clipped from V and 2 bases from J, the junction kept 10 bases outside the gene matches. The CDR3 sequence is CASSSGTSGRWEPYEQYF. CDR3 nucleotide sequence: TGCGCCAGCAGCTCCGGGACTAGCGGGAGATGGGAACCCTACGAGCAGTACTTC.

The rearrangement joins TRBV10-2 to TRBJ1-6, with TRBD1 identical over 7 bases. With V trimmed by 2 bases and J by 13 bases, 5 bases remained unmatched. The CDR3 is 13 residues long. Germline V gene lookup returns CDR1 WSHSY and CDR2 SAAADI. The CDR3 protein is CASSEPDRDPLHF. The CDR3 DNA reads TGCGCCAGCAGTGAGCCAGACAGGGACCCCCTCCACTTT.

The chain employs TRBV19 and TRBJ2-2; D not resolved. Trimming took off 6 bases at V and 7 bases at J, with 15 bases between the two ends. Germline CDR1 and CDR2: LNHDA and SQIVND (reference sequence). The CDR3 totals 14 residues. CDR3 in amino acids: CASSPRQLSGELFF. CDR3 DNA: TGTGCCAGTAGCCCGAGGCAGCTCAGCGGGGAGCTGTTTTTT.

This sequence joins TRBV19 and TRBJ2-3; D remains unclear. Trimming cost V 3 bases and J 1 base, with 11 bases left between them. Germline V gives CDR1 LNHDA, CDR2 SQIVND (reference sequence). CDR3 length: 15 residues. The CDR3 sequence is CASSMLAVRTDTQYF. CDR3 sequence (DNA): TGTGCCAGTAGTATGTTGGCGGTCCGCACAGATACGCAGTATTTT.

Only one count was recorded for this clone. The chain links TRBV5-1 to TRBJ2-3; 7 bases map to TRBD2. The CDR3 is made up of 16 amino acids. Germline CDR1 and CDR2: SGHRS and YFSETQ. Trimming cost V 0 bases and J 0 bases; bases outside gene matches: 4. The CDR3 DNA reads TGCGCCAGCAGCTTGGAAGGGGAGGGTAGCACAGATACGCAGTATTTT. It is translated as CASSLEGEGSTDTQYF. Drawing the rest from reference TRBV5-1 and TRBJ2-3, the complete variable domain is KAGVTQTPRYLIKTRGQQVTLSCSPISGHRSVSWYQQTPGQGLQFLFEYFSETQRNKGNFPGRFSGRQFSNSRSEMNVSTLELGDSALYLCASSLEGEGSTDTQYFGPGTRLTVL.

The chain links TRBV5-1 to TRBJ2-5; D is unresolved. Germline V gene data show CDR1 as SGHRS and CDR2 as YFSETQ. The CDR3 runs 14 residues. V lost 6 bases and J 4 bases, leaving 16 bases between the germline ends. CDR3 bases: TGCGCCAGCATACCCGATGCGCATCGAGAGACCCAGTACTTC. This codes for CASIPDAHRETQYF.

This chain links TRBV12-5 with TRBJ2-1, with 13 bases fitting TRBD2. The germline V gene encodes CDR1 LGHNT and CDR2 FRNRAP. CDR3 length: 17 amino acids. Trimming cost V 4 bases and J 6 bases; bases outside gene matches: 9. CDR3 nucleotide sequence: TGTGCTAGTGGTTGGACACTACTAGCGGGAGGGCCCAATGAGCAGTTCTTC. As protein: CASGWTLLAGGPNEQFF.

The genes are TRBV10-3 and TRBJ2-1, with 8 bases aligning to TRBD2. CDR3 length: 14 residues. With V trimmed by 2 bases and J by 9 bases, 6 bases remained unmatched. The germline gives CDR1 ENHRY, CDR2 SYGVKD. CDR3: CAISESGSSLEQFF. The CDR3 coding sequence is TGTGCCATCAGTGAGAGCGGGAGTTCCCTTGAGCAGTTCTTC.

CDR3: CASSLNNEQFF. CDR3 in DNA: TGTGCCAGCTCACTTAACAATGAGCAGTTCTTC. The chain employs TRBV18 and TRBJ2-1; D is ambiguous. The CDR3 totals 11 residues. Germline V gene sequence: CDR1 KGHSH, CDR2 LQKENI. V was cut by 4 bases and J by 5 bases, with 3 bases left in between.